The entry below gives a single T cell receptor beta chain sequence along with its context. Some clones are missing from TCRdb's copy, which holds only in-frame ones; the method was immunoSEQ multiplex PCR. The sample lists more than 80,000 clones, roughly 93% occurring once. This CDR3 has 16 amino acids. Germline V CDR1 and CDR2: SGHRS, YFSETQ. V was pared by 4 bases and J by 2 bases, with 9 bases of the junction left unmatched. The data were taken from a study of control samples from healthy donors and cancer patients. The receptor was isolated from a man between 18 and 35 years old in good health. The material sequenced was blood. The chain carries TRBV5-1 and TRBJ1-1; 9 bases are a match to TRBD1. The CDR3 DNA follows: TGCGCCAGCAGCATAGGGACAGGGAATTATAACACTGAAGCTTTCTTT. This gives the protein CASSIGTGNYNTEAFF.